Following are 15 T cell receptor beta chains from one sample sequenced in a study of CD8 T cells in ankylosing spondylitis. TCRdb reanalysed the 5' RACE reads using MiXCR and keeps one entry per CDR3 protein. The sample lists a few hundred thousand distinct CDR3 sequences, about 9.9% occurring once. Sequenced sample: blood, either unsorted or a sorted T cell fraction (not recorded which). These receptors originate from a female donor with ankylosing spondylitis or in good health (not recorded which).

This clonotype was counted at least ten times. At one end, the junction sequence differs from germline, possibly due to a read error. The chain links TRBV5-1 to TRBJ1-5, with D unresolved. The germline V gene has CDR1 SGHRS and CDR2 YFSETQ. This CDR3 has 15 residues. The CDR3 loop is CASSLEGARNQPQHF. In DNA form, the CDR3 reads TGTGCCAGCAGCTTAGAGGGCGCTCGCAATCAGCCCCAGCATTTT.

In this sample, this clonotype turned up many times. The chain employs TRBV5-1 and TRBJ1-5; D unresolved. The CDR3 is 15 amino acids. V shed 0 bases and J shed 5 bases, with 12 bases lying between them. Germline-derived CDR1 and CDR2 are SGHRS and YFSETQ. The DNA of the CDR3 is TGCGCCAGCAGCTTGGACGGGGAAGGGCATCAGCCCCAGCATTTT. Translated: CASSLDGEGHQPQHF.

This clonotype was detected many times. The chain is built from TRBV4-3 and TRBJ1-6; the D gene is possibly TRBD1 (5 bases). Germline-derived CDR1 and CDR2 are LGHNA and YSLEER. This CDR3 is 15 amino acids long. The germline V and J ends were trimmed by 0 bases and 9 bases, with 12 bases remaining between them. The CDR3 sequence is CASSQEPTATSPLHF. The DNA of the CDR3 is TGCGCCAGCAGCCAAGAACCGACAGCTACTTCACCCCTCCACTTT.

This clonotype was recorded at least ten times. This chain connects TRBV20-1 to TRBJ2-7; 8 bases fit TRBD2. CDR3 size: 15 residues. Losses at the gene ends were 6 bases for V and 3 bases for J; bases not matched to a gene: 13. Germline CDR1 is DFQATT and CDR2 is SNEGSKA (reference sequence). The CDR3 DNA reads as TGCAGTGCACAGACTAGCGCGCGACTGGGCTACGAGCAGTACTTC. As protein: CSAQTSARLGYEQYF.

This clonotype was recorded at least ten times. The chain joins TRBV7-9 to TRBJ1-3; TRBD1 aligns across 8 bases. This CDR3 spans 13 amino acids. The V gene's germline CDR1 is SEHNR and CDR2 FQNEAQ (reference sequence). In nucleotides, the CDR3 is TGTGGGACAGGGCCGAACTCTGGAAACACCATATATTTT. This encodes CGTGPNSGNTIYF. The full variable domain, rest sourced from reference TRBV7-9 and TRBJ1-3, is DTGVSQNPRHKITKRGQNVTFRCDPISEHNRLYWYRQTLGQGPEFLTYFQNEAQLEKSRLLSDRFSAERPKGSFSTLEIQRTEQGDSAMYLCGTGPNSGNTIYFGEGSWLTVV.

This clonotype was picked up many times. This chain joins TRBV20-1 and TRBJ1-1; D perhaps matches TRBD1 (6 bases). The CDR3 extends over 13 amino acids. Between the trimmed V and J ends, which lost 6 bases and 1 base, there was a span of 12 bases. Germline lookup yields CDR1 DFQATT and CDR2 SNEGSKA (reference sequence). CDR3 sequence reads: CSAGAQGNTEAFF. The CDR3 region has the DNA TGCAGTGCAGGCGCACAGGGGAACACTGAAGCTTTCTTT.

CDR3 sequence reads: CATSENPVAGVGKQYF. CDR3 sequence (DNA): TGTGCCACCAGTGAGAACCCTGTAGCGGGAGTTGGGAAGCAGTACTTC. The chain couples TRBV24-1 to TRBJ2-7; 9 nucleotides line up with TRBD2. V lost 4 bases, J lost 8 bases, and 14 bases stayed unmatched. Per the germline V gene, CDR1 is KGHDR and CDR2 is SFDVKD. CDR3 size: 16 residues.

This clonotype was observed a handful of times. The genes are TRBV24-1 and TRBJ2-3; D not resolved. The CDR3 is made up of 14 amino acids. The germline V and J ends were trimmed by 8 bases and 3 bases, with 14 bases remaining between them. Germline values: CDR1 KGHDR, CDR2 SFDVKD. The DNA for the CDR3 is TGTGCCACCACCCCGGATAAACAAACAGATACGCAGTATTTT. Translation: CATTPDKQTDTQYF.

This clonotype was observed at least ten times. V is TRBV5-1 and J is TRBJ1-1; 9 positions match TRBD1. The germline V gene has CDR1 SGHRS and CDR2 YFSETQ. The CDR3 loop spans 16 amino acids. The V segment lost 2 bases and the J segment 5 bases; nucleotides outside the gene matches: 10. The CDR3 protein is CASSFHRGPERTEAFF. CDR3 bases: TGCGCCAGCAGCTTCCACAGGGGGCCGGAGAGGACTGAAGCTTTCTTT.

In its sample, this clonotype was seen many times. The CDR3 DNA reads TGCAGTGCTGGGACAGGGACAGATACGCAGTATTTT. Amino acids: CSAGTGTDTQYF. The V and J genes are TRBV20-1 and TRBJ2-3; 9 bases are a match to TRBD1. Unmatched junction bases numbered 0, after V lost 5 bases and J lost 3 bases. CDR3 length equals 12 residues. Germline values: CDR1 DFQATT, CDR2 SNEGSKA (reference sequence).

The chain links TRBV10-2 to TRBJ1-2; 9 nucleotides agree with TRBD1. This CDR3 is built from 13 residues. Germline-derived CDR1 and CDR2 are WSHSY and SAAADI. V lost 10 bases to trimming and J lost 7 bases; unmatched junction nucleotides: 10. DNA of the CDR3: TGCGCCATCAGGACAGGGGCAAGTACTGGCTACACCTTC. Its translation: CAIRTGASTGYTF.

This clonotype was observed at least ten times. The chain employs TRBV12-3 or TRBV12-4 and TRBJ1-2, with TRBD1 matching over 9 bases. Trimming cost V 4 bases and J 8 bases; bases outside gene matches: 14. There are 16 residues in the CDR3. CDR3 nucleotides: TGTGCCAGCAGTTCCCGGGGGGGGACAGGGATGAACGGCTACACCTTC. It codes for CASSSRGGTGMNGYTF.

This clonotype was observed a few times. This chain links TRBV6-2 or TRBV6-3 with TRBJ2-1, with 8 bases matching TRBD1. The CDR3 consists of 15 residues. V lost 8 bases to trimming and J lost 0 bases; unmatched junction nucleotides: 6. Germline V gene data show CDR1 as MNHEY and CDR2 as SVGEGT. The CDR3 here is CASSGGIYSYNEQFF. The CDR3 DNA follows: TGTGCCAGCTCAGGGGGCATTTACTCCTACAATGAGCAGTTCTTC.

In its sample, this clonotype was seen many times. The CDR3 spells CSARGEGGYEQYF. The CDR3 bases are TGCAGTGCTAGAGGTGAGGGAGGCTACGAGCAGTACTTC. The chain has TRBV20-1 and TRBJ2-7, with TRBD2 as a possible D gene (6 bases). CDR3 length equals 13 residues. Germline V gives CDR1 DFQATT, CDR2 SNEGSKA (reference sequence). Trimming pared 1 base from V and 3 bases from J, leaving 10 bases between.

This clonotype was detected many times. Compared with germline, one end of the junction differs, possibly owing to a read error. J is TRBJ2-7 and V is TRBV4-1, with 10 positions matching TRBD2. Germline assignment: CDR1 MGHRA and CDR2 YSYEKL. The CDR3 has 13 residues. CDR3 region: CASSQDKASGGVF. CDR3 bases: TGCGCCAGCAGCCAAGATAAGGCTAGCGGGGGAGTCTTC.